The clone carrying this T cell receptor (beta chain) occurred once. Antigen specificity is unknown. V dropped 0 bases and J dropped 5; count of bases not matched to a gene: 5. Germline values: CDR1 LNHNV, CDR2 YYDKDF (reference sequence). The CDR3 consists of 15 residues. Original processing methods: ImmunoSEQ output lacked quality scores and full-length reads, limiting matched filtering. Assay: immunoSEQ multiplex PCR; the TCRdb copy retains only in-frame clones and omits some. V and J calls and clone size are copied from that table; D and trimming were computed from the DNA. The sample consists of approximately 530,000 clones, roughly 95% of them appearing once. These data belong to a study of shared clonotypes between healthy human individuals. Study conclusions and caveats: Among donors, clonotype sharing was expected to be affected by sequencing depth.

All donors were healthy HIV-negative adults lacking recent acute infections or vaccinations. CD4+ cells underwent separation, giving CD45RA+ naive and CD45RA-negative memory subsets. The chain combines TRBV15 with TRBJ2-5; 8 nucleotides agree with TRBD1. Sequencing was done on a sample of naive CD4+ T cells sorted from blood. Subset specified: CD45RA+ positively selected. This TCR was sampled from a woman in her thirties in good health. As DNA, the CDR3 is TGTGCCACCAGCAGAGATCCAGGGGGCGAGGAGACCCAGTACTTC. It specifies CATSRDPGGEETQYF.